These 19 T cell receptor beta chains were all obtained from the same sample, sequenced in a study of metastatic and nonmetastatic thyroid tumors. Each patient went into thyroid surgery without having received any treatment. TCRdb ran MiXCR on the PCR reads. The data contain tens of thousands of clones, less than 20% of them singletons. The sequenced material came from blood. The receptors here all came from a female donor with papillary thyroid cancer or a benign thyroid nodule (not recorded which). Some clones in this sample may be carry-over from other donors' samples.

This clone was seen at least ten times. The chain is built from TRBV10-1 and TRBJ2-7; unclear D gene. CDR3 length equals 11 residues. The germline V and J ends were trimmed by 2 bases and 3 bases, with 2 bases remaining between them. Per the germline V gene, CDR1 is WNHNN and CDR2 is SYGVQD (reference sequence). Here the CDR3 reads CASSEGYEQYF. The DNA for the CDR3 is TGCGCCAGCAGTGAGGGCTACGAGCAGTACTTC.

In its sample, this clone was seen once. Since a much larger clone is just one base distant, this may be a read error. The gene calls are TRBV5-6 and TRBJ2-2; possibly TRBD1 for D (5 bases). With 3 bases removed from V and 4 bases from J, the gap between germline ends came to 10 bases. The CDR3 is 14 residues long. Germline CDR1 and CDR2: SGHDT and YYEEEE. Written as DNA, the CDR3 is TGTGCCAGCAGCTCCAACAGGACCACCGGGGAGCTGTTTTTT. It specifies CASSSNRTTGELFF.

In this sample, this clone turned up many times. The gene calls are TRBV3-1 and TRBJ2-7, with D perhaps assigned TRBD1 or TRBD2 (5 bases each). CDR1 is LGHDT and CDR2 is YNNKEL in the germline V gene (reference sequence). The CDR3 totals 15 residues. The ends were cut back, 4 bases at V and 2 bases at J, with 15 bases in the middle. The CDR3 nucleotides are TGTGCCAGCAGCCTTTCCGGGACGGGAACCTACGAGCAGTACTTC. It specifies CASSLSGTGTYEQYF.

For this clone: This sequence may be a read error, since a much larger clone differs from it by one base. The chain combines TRBV20-1 with TRBJ1-4; D remains ambiguous. This CDR3 has 13 residues. Germline CDR1 is DFQATT and CDR2 is SNEGSKA (reference sequence). For the CDR3, the DNA is TGCAGTGCTAGTTTGAGGTCTAATGGAAAACTGTTTTTT. This translates into CSASLRSNGKLFF.

The chain joins TRBV19 to TRBJ2-1; no clear D gene. Germline loops: CDR1 LNHDA, CDR2 SQIVND (reference sequence). This CDR3 contains 13 residues. The germline V and J ends were trimmed by 3 bases and 4 bases, with 7 bases remaining between them. CDR3 DNA: TGTGCCAGTAGTATCCGAGAGTACAATGAGCAGTTCTTC. Its protein product is CASSIREYNEQFF.

This clone was seen at least ten times. The chain links TRBV15 to TRBJ1-5, with no clear D. Germline V gene sequence: CDR1 LNHNV, CDR2 YYDKDF (reference sequence). With 2 bases removed from V and 1 base from J, the gap between germline ends came to 9 bases. The CDR3 consists of 15 residues. The CDR3 sequence: CATSRLRLSNQPQHF. CDR3 sequence (DNA): TGTGCCACCAGCAGATTGAGGCTGAGCAATCAGCCCCAGCATTTT.

Details on this clone: A read error is possible here, since a much larger clone lies one base away. This sequence joins TRBV9 and TRBJ2-3; D possibly matches TRBD1 or TRBD2 (5 bases each). V was cut by 0 bases and J by 7 bases, with 9 bases left in between. The CDR3 extends over 13 amino acids. The germline V gene encodes CDR1 SGDLS and CDR2 YYNGEE. The CDR3 DNA is TGTGCCAGCAGCGTAGGGGACGCATATACGCAGTATTTT. It encodes CASSVGDAYTQYF. Looking up the rest from reference TRBV9 and TRBJ2-3 gives the full variable domain: DSGVTQTPKHLITATGQRVTLRCSPRSGDLSVYWYQQSLDQGLQFLIQYYNGEERAKGNILERFSAQQFPDLHSELNLSSLELGDSALYFCASSVGDAYTQYFGPGTRLTVL.

Ten or more counts support this clone. J is TRBJ2-1 and V is TRBV24-1, with TRBD1 as a possible D gene (5 bases). V was shortened by 0 bases and J by 7 bases, with 12 bases between the two germline ends. Germline CDR1 reads KGHDR; CDR2 reads SFDVKD. The CDR3 contains 15 residues. CDR3 in amino acids: CATSDLNVKGNEQFF. CDR3 sequence (DNA): TGTGCCACCAGTGATTTGAATGTAAAGGGGAATGAGCAGTTCTTC.

This clone was recorded many times. V and J are TRBV7-9 and TRBJ2-5; D may be TRBD2 (6 bases). The CDR3 is 14 amino acids. Germline V lookup: CDR1 SEHNR, CDR2 FQNEAQ (reference sequence). Deletions cut 5 bases from V and 1 base from J, with 11 bases between. DNA of the CDR3: TGTGCCAGCAGCCTCCCCGGGGGCCAAGAGACCCAGTACTTC. Its protein product is CASSLPGGQETQYF.

This chain links TRBV30 with TRBJ2-2, with 10 bases fitting TRBD2. Losses at the gene ends were 7 bases for V and 5 bases for J; bases not matched to a gene: 10. Germline V lookup: CDR1 GTSNPN, CDR2 SVGIG (reference sequence). This CDR3 spans 15 amino acids. This CDR3 is CALKKAGGRTGELFF. DNA for the CDR3: TGTGCCTTGAAGAAAGCGGGAGGGCGGACCGGGGAGCTGTTTTTT.

This clone was detected many times. This chain joins TRBV11-2 and TRBJ2-1; the match to TRBD2 covers 10 bases. V shed 5 bases, J shed 6 bases, and the junction held 7 bases outside the gene matches. CDR3 length equals 15 residues. CDR1 is SGHAT, CDR2 FQNNGV, per germline. The CDR3 nucleotides read TGTGCCAGCAGCCGCCCTAGCGGGAGAGGCAATGAGCAGTTCTTC. Residues: CASSRPSGRGNEQFF. Variable domain in full (rest from reference TRBV11-2 and TRBJ2-1): EAGVAQSPRYKIIEKRQSVAFWCNPISGHATLYWYQQILGQGPKLLIQFQNNGVVDDSQLPKDRFSAERLKGVDSTLKIQPAKLEDSAVYLCASSRPSGRGNEQFFGPGTRLTVL.

The chain couples TRBV5-5 to TRBJ2-7; no firm D call. CDR3 length equals 14 residues. Trimming stripped 4 bases from V and 4 bases from J, with 15 bases between. CDR1 is SGHKS, CDR2 YYEKEE, per germline (reference sequence). CDR3 DNA: TGTGCCAGCAGCGGCCTCGCTACAGTATACGAGCAGTACTTC. The encoded protein is CASSGLATVYEQYF.

This clone was observed once. This chain uses TRBV4-1 with TRBJ2-7, with D tentatively TRBD2 (5 bases). The CDR3 covers 16 residues. Trimming shortened V by 4 bases and J by 4 bases, and 20 bases separated the two germline ends. CDR1 and CDR2 (germline): MGHRA, YSYEKL. The CDR3 loop is CASSPGVGAERYEQYF. CDR3 bases: TGCGCCAGCAGCCCCGGCGTGGGAGCGGAGCGGTACGAGCAGTACTTC.

This clone turned up a few times. This chain joins TRBV24-1 and TRBJ2-3; perhaps TRBD1 as D (6 bases). Looked up from germline, CDR1 is KGHDR and CDR2 is SFDVKD. Trimming took 5 bases from V and 1 from J, leaving 12 bases between them. The CDR3 totals 15 residues. The CDR3 nucleotides are TGTGCCACCAGTGGGATAGGGGGAGGCACAGATACGCAGTATTTT. Translated: CATSGIGGGTDTQYF.

The rearrangement uses TRBV10-3 and TRBJ2-7, with 8 bases aligning to TRBD2. This CDR3 is 15 amino acids long. The germline gives CDR1 ENHRY, CDR2 SYGVKD. The J segment lost 5 bases and the V segment lost 6 bases, leaving 12 bases of the junction unmatched. The CDR3 is CAIRGSSGLDDEQYF. The CDR3 bases are TGTGCCATCAGGGGCTCTAGCGGGTTGGATGACGAGCAGTACTTC.

This sequence joins TRBV4-3 and TRBJ2-7; D gene uncertain. V was pared by 0 bases and J by 3 bases, with 6 bases between. This CDR3 spans 13 amino acids. The germline CDR1 and CDR2 sequences are LGHNA and YSLEER. The CDR3 bases are TGCGCCAGCAGCCAAGATTTGGGCTACGAGCAGTACTTC. Translated: CASSQDLGYEQYF.

To note about this clone: Its ends do not fully match the called genes, so a read error is possible. The rearrangement links TRBV7-2 to TRBJ1-6; D gene uncertain. The V gene's germline CDR1 is SGHTA and CDR2 FQGNSA. The CDR3 is 16 amino acids. The CDR3 nucleotides read TGTGCCAGCAGCTCAGCCTCGAGCTCCTATAATTCACCCCCCCACTTT. It codes for CASSSASSSYNSPPHF. The complete variable domain, with remaining parts taken from reference TRBV7-2 and TRBJ1-6, reads GAGVSQSPSNKVTEKGKDVELRCDPISGHTALYWYRQSLGQGLEFLIYFQGNSAPDKSGLPSDRFSAERTGGSVSTLTIQRTQQEDSAVYLCASSSASSSYNSPPHFGNGTRLTVT.

This clone was picked up one time. At one end, the junction sequence differs from germline, possibly due to a read error. This chain joins TRBV3-1 and TRBJ2-7; 7 nucleotides line up with TRBD2. Germline lookup yields CDR1 LGHDT and CDR2 YNNKEL (reference sequence). CDR3 length: 16 amino acids. CDR3 sequence reads: CASSHPRNSGSYEQYF. DNA for the CDR3: TGTGCCAGCAGCCACCCCCGGAATAGCGGGTCCTACGAACAGTACTTC.

This clone was seen many times. The V and J genes are TRBV4-2 and TRBJ2-1; D may be TRBD1 or TRBD2 (5 bases each). Between the trimmed V and J ends, which lost 1 base and 5 bases, there was a span of 9 bases. CDR1 and CDR2 (germline): LGHNA, YNFKEQ. This CDR3 is built from 14 residues. The CDR3 DNA reads as TGTGCCAGCAGCCAAGCACTAGGGGACAATGAGCAGTTCTTC. It translates to CASSQALGDNEQFF.